This T cell receptor beta chain was found in a study of cytomegalovirus exposure and HLA in healthy donors. Study results and caveats: There were some V segments, including TRBV6-2 and TRBV6-3, excluded as indistinguishable. There were a few CMV-associated chains whose specificity for CMV antigens was confirmed in vitro. A later analysis showed that HLA-associated TCR beta chains had undergone more clonal expansion than equally common others.

Donors had nominal health at sampling but likely had unrecorded immune exposures. It was with 60 Vbeta and 13 Jbeta primers that the PCR ran. Clones were sequenced by immunoSEQ multiplex PCR, and TCRdb holds only the in-frame ones, with some missing. The data show fewer than 120,000 clones, with more than 65% seen just once and roughly 12% held by the top ten. Concerning this clone: Its antigen is as yet unknown.

V was clipped by 3 bases and J by 12 bases, with 12 bases between them. From germline, CDR1 is SGHTA and CDR2 FQGNSA. The CDR3 sequence is 12 residues long. The TCR comes from a man aged 30 to 45 in good health and CMV-seropositive. Sequencing used PBMCs. The chain couples TRBV7-2 to TRBJ2-1, with D possibly matching TRBD2 (5 bases). The CDR3 spells CASSLEAWGQFF. Written as DNA, the CDR3 is TGTGCCAGCAGCTTGGAGGCATGGGGGCAGTTCTTC.